This TCR beta chain was identified in a study of early T cells in non-severe SARS-CoV-2 infection. Across the whole study: Unsorted whole-blood RNA was sequenced in bulk, leaving chains unpaired.

Study outcomes and limitations: Using VDJdb, the matching emphasized anti-spike CD8 responses while missing private and CD4 specificities.

The CDR3 extends over 19 amino acids. V dropped 6 bases and J dropped 4 bases, with 29 bases sitting between them. From germline, CDR1 is SNHLY and CDR2 FYNNEI. There are many counts of this clonotype. Its antigen is undetermined. The TCR library protocol attached unique molecular identifiers to the individual cDNA molecules. MiXCR, applied by TCRdb to the 5' RACE reads, yields one record per CDR3 protein. Seen here are over 95,000 distinct CDR3 sequences, over 15% observed once, and the top ten hold about 1.3%. Sequencing used whole blood. The origin of this receptor is an adult who was a healthcare worker with PCR-confirmed SARS-CoV-2 infection or an uninfected control (not recorded which). This rearrangement joins TRBV2 to TRBJ2-3; tentative D call: TRBD2 (6 bases). The chain's CDR3 is CASSWGVSAYFRPPDTQYF. The CDR3 DNA follows: TGTGCCAGCAGCTGGGGGGTGTCCGCCTATTTCAGGCCCCCAGATACGCAGTATTTT.